Below, 30 T cell receptor beta chains from the same sample are listed, as sequenced in a study of T cell repertoires in cytomegalovirus infection. TCRdb redid the calling of the reads with MiXCR, one entry per CDR3 protein. The data show 200,000 to 300,000 distinct CDR3 sequences, roughly 12% seen once. The sample consisted of PBMCs. The receptors shown here come from a human donor in good health (CMV status not recorded). Some clones in this sample may be carry-over from other donors' samples.

This chain links TRBV28 with TRBJ1-4; D is unclear. The CDR3 runs 16 residues. CDR1 MDHEN and CDR2 SYDVKM come from the germline V gene. V lost 2 bases to trimming and J lost 6 bases, with 16 bases between them. The CDR3 protein is CASSLSGRTSDEKLFF. The CDR3 nucleotides read TGTGCCAGCAGTTTAAGCGGTCGAACAAGTGATGAAAAACTGTTTTTT. Using reference TRBV28 and TRBJ1-4 for the parts outside the CDR3, the full variable domain is DVKVTQSSRYLVKRTGEKVFLECVQDMDHENMFWYRQDPGLGLRLIYFSYDVKMKEKGDIPEGYSVSREKKERFSLILESASTNQTSMYLCASSLSGRTSDEKLFFGSGTQLSVL.

This chain joins TRBV6-6 and TRBJ2-7; 9 nucleotides match TRBD1. CDR3 length: 13 amino acids. In germline, CDR1 is MNHNY, CDR2 SVGAGI (reference sequence). Trimming at V came to 6 bases and at J to 7 bases, leaving 7 bases not matched to a gene. This CDR3 is CASSWDRVREQYF. The CDR3 DNA reads as TGTGCCAGCAGCTGGGACAGGGTGAGAGAGCAGTACTTC.

This clonotype has at least ten counts. CDR3 bases: TGTGCCAGCAGCCACGTCGGGGGAGGCCAAGAGACCCAGTACTTC. Protein sequence: CASSHVGGGQETQYF. This chain joins TRBV7-9 and TRBJ2-5, with D possibly TRBD2 on 6 matching bases. This CDR3 has 15 residues. The germline gives CDR1 SEHNR, CDR2 FQNEAQ (reference sequence). V was clipped by 5 bases and J by 1 base, with 14 bases between them.

This clonotype was seen at least ten times. The rearrangement joins TRBV7-2 to TRBJ1-4; D possibly corresponds to TRBD1 (6 bases). Germline V gene lookup returns CDR1 SGHTA and CDR2 FQGNSA. V lost 5 bases and J lost 0, with 16 bases in between. This CDR3 is built from 17 residues. The CDR3 region is CASSPRSGVATNEKLFF. The CDR3 DNA sequence: TGTGCCAGCAGCCCCAGATCAGGGGTGGCAACTAATGAAAAACTGTTTTTT.

This rearrangement joins TRBV28 to TRBJ2-5; 7 bases fit TRBD2. The CDR3 covers 14 residues. Trimming took 1 base from V and 7 from J; bases not matched to a gene: 6. Per germline, CDR1 MDHEN and CDR2 SYDVKM. The CDR3 loop is CASSLSAGARTQYF. The DNA of the CDR3 is TGTGCCAGCAGTTTATCGGCGGGAGCTAGGACCCAGTACTTC.

This clonotype was seen many times. The V and J genes are TRBV7-2 and TRBJ2-2; 7 bases match TRBD1. V trimming: 5 bases; J trimming: 4 bases; junction bases outside the gene matches: 7. There are 15 residues in the CDR3. Germline-derived CDR1 and CDR2 are SGHTA and FQGNSA. DNA of the CDR3: TGTGCCAGCAGCCCCCGGACAGGAGGCACCGGGGAGCTGTTTTTT. Translated, it gives CASSPRTGGTGELFF.

This clonotype was seen a few times. The V and J genes are TRBV29-1 and TRBJ2-7; 8 nucleotides match TRBD2. In germline, CDR1 is SQVTM, CDR2 ANQGSEA. After removal of 7 bases from V and 6 bases from J, the junction contained 14 bases not matched to a gene. The length of the CDR3 is 14 residues. The DNA of the CDR3 is TGCAGCGCACGTACGGGGGGGCTAAGCCCCGAGCAGTACTTC. Amino acids: CSARTGGLSPEQYF.

At least ten counts were recorded for this clonotype. The chain is built from TRBV5-6 and TRBJ2-1; 9 bases map to TRBD2. Per germline, CDR1 SGHDT and CDR2 YYEEEE. Trimming at V came to 4 bases and at J to 4 bases, leaving 9 bases not matched to a gene. There are 16 residues in the CDR3. CDR3 amino acids: CASSPKRGALYNEQFF. The CDR3 nucleotides read TGTGCCAGCAGCCCCAAGCGGGGGGCTTTGTACAATGAGCAGTTCTTC.

This clonotype was detected ten times or more. V and J are TRBV7-2 and TRBJ2-7; weak D call: TRBD1 (5 bases). Germline values: CDR1 SGHTA, CDR2 FQGNSA. V was shortened by 5 bases and J by 4 bases, with 9 bases between the two germline ends. The length of the CDR3 is 12 residues. DNA of the CDR3: TGTGCCAGCAGCCAAGCAGGGTACGAGCAGTACTTC. This sequence encodes CASSQAGYEQYF.

A single count supports this clonotype. This may stem from a read error, because a much larger clone lies one nucleotide away. The chain joins TRBV12-5 to TRBJ2-2; D unclear. The CDR3 covers 14 residues. V was trimmed by 7 bases and J by 2 bases, leaving 11 bases between them. The germline V gene has CDR1 LGHNT and CDR2 FRNRAP. CDR3 in amino acids: CASVQVSNTGELFF. DNA for the CDR3: TGTGCTAGTGTCCAGGTCAGCAACACCGGGGAGCTGTTTTTT.

This clonotype was seen ten or more times. This sequence joins TRBV29-1 and TRBJ2-1, with D possibly matching TRBD1 (6 bases). V lost 4 bases and J lost 0, with 10 bases in between. The CDR3 covers 14 residues. CDR1 SQVTM and CDR2 ANQGSEA come from the germline V gene. CDR3 sequence (DNA): TGCAGCGTTGGGGACACCCGCTCCTACAATGAGCAGTTCTTC. It specifies CSVGDTRSYNEQFF.

This chain links TRBV5-1 with TRBJ2-2; 8 bases map to TRBD1. The trim removed 4 bases at V and 2 bases at J, leaving 7 bases unmatched. There are 16 residues in the CDR3. Germline CDR1 and CDR2: SGHRS and YFSETQ. The CDR3 reads CASSGGRGRNTGELFF. The CDR3 DNA reads TGCGCCAGCAGCGGAGGCAGGGGGCGAAACACCGGGGAGCTGTTTTTT.

The table lists this clonotype with many counts. The genes are TRBV7-2 and TRBJ1-5; D is possibly TRBD1 (6 bases). The CDR3 has 14 residues. The V gene lost 2 bases and the J gene lost 5 bases, with 10 bases spanning the gap. Germline CDR1 reads SGHTA; CDR2 reads FQGNSA. The CDR3 is CASSLLGADQPQHF. DNA for the CDR3: TGTGCCAGCAGCTTATTGGGGGCGGATCAGCCCCAGCATTTT.

Concerning this clonotype: Given a much more abundant clone one base away, this may be a read error. The chain links TRBV28 to TRBJ1-1; a possible D gene is TRBD1 (5 bases). V gave up 3 bases and J gave up 5 bases, with 13 bases separating them. The CDR3 runs to 14 residues. Germline V gene lookup returns CDR1 MDHEN and CDR2 SYDVKM. CDR3 nucleotide sequence: TGTGCCAGCAGTTTTGAGGGGAGGCGGACTGAAGCTTTCTTT. Protein product: CASSFEGRRTEAFF.

The V gene is TRBV5-4, the J gene TRBJ1-2; perhaps TRBD1 as D (5 bases). In germline, CDR1 is SGHNT, CDR2 YYREEE (reference sequence). The CDR3 totals 15 residues. The V end lost 2 bases, the J end lost 3 bases, and 14 bases lay between the germline ends. The CDR3 coding sequence is TGTGCCAGCAGCTTTTTGGGTCAGGGCGACTATGGCTACACCTTC. It yields the protein CASSFLGQGDYGYTF.

This clonotype was counted many times. The V and J genes are TRBV23-1 and TRBJ2-7; D remains ambiguous. TRBV23-1 is an ORF for which the function is uncertain. Trimming stripped 0 bases from V and 3 bases from J, with 6 bases between. CDR3 length: 13 residues. The CDR3 bases are TGCGCCAGCAGTCAATCAGGCGACTACGAGCAGTACTTC. It specifies CASSQSGDYEQYF.

In this sample, this clonotype turned up many times. The genes are TRBV7-2 and TRBJ1-1; no definite D call. This CDR3 comprises 12 residues. Germline V gene data show CDR1 as SGHTA and CDR2 as FQGNSA. Trimming stripped 3 bases from V and 5 bases from J, with 7 bases between. CDR3: CASSFDRTEAFF. CDR3 DNA sequence: TGTGCCAGCAGCTTTGACCGGACTGAAGCTTTCTTT.

This clonotype occurred a few times. CDR3 DNA: TGCAGCGTTGATGAGGGTAGCACAGATACGCAGTATTTT. Translating it yields CSVDEGSTDTQYF. This chain connects TRBV29-1 to TRBJ2-3, with D perhaps TRBD2 (5 bases). This CDR3 contains 13 residues. Trimming removed 3 bases at V and 0 bases at J, with 7 bases between. Germline CDR1 reads SQVTM; CDR2 reads ANQGSEA.

In the case of this clonotype: A read error may be the cause here, since a much bigger clone is one base away. The gene calls are TRBV6-8 and TRBJ2-7; the D gene is possibly TRBD2 (6 bases). Germline V lookup: CDR1 MNHGY, CDR2 SAAAGT. Trimming pared 6 bases from V and 2 bases from J, leaving 11 bases between. The length of the CDR3 is 13 residues. Written as DNA, the CDR3 is TGTGCCAGCAGCCGGGACTGGGCCTACGAGCAGTACTTC. Translated, it gives CASSRDWAYEQYF.

This chain connects TRBV5-1 to TRBJ2-5; 8 bases align to TRBD2. Germline V gene sequence: CDR1 SGHRS, CDR2 YFSETQ. J was trimmed by 2 bases and V by 4 bases; bases with no gene match: 7. This CDR3 contains 15 residues. CDR3 coding DNA: TGCGCCAGCAGCCATATAGGCGGGGGGCAAGAGACCCAGTACTTC. This sequence encodes CASSHIGGGQETQYF.

This clonotype has at least ten counts. The chain employs TRBV7-8 and TRBJ1-1; 8 bases line up with TRBD1. Unmatched junction bases numbered 9, after V lost 1 base and J lost 5 bases. Germline loops: CDR1 SGHVS, CDR2 FQNEAQ. The CDR3 spans 16 residues. CDR3 sequence: CASSLGLSNRGTEAFF. The DNA for the CDR3 is TGTGCCAGCAGCTTAGGGCTAAGTAACAGGGGGACTGAAGCTTTCTTT.

The table lists this clonotype with many counts. The J gene is TRBJ1-1, the V gene TRBV10-3, with unresolved D. This CDR3 contains 12 residues. Trimming cost V 4 bases and J 1 base, with 4 bases left between them. In germline, CDR1 is ENHRY, CDR2 SYGVKD. The CDR3 coding sequence is TGTGCCATCAGTGGGGGGAACACTGAAGCTTTCTTT. This translates into CAISGGNTEAFF.

This clonotype was counted at least ten times. The rearrangement joins TRBV6-2 or TRBV6-3 to TRBJ2-7; D is unresolved. This CDR3 has 13 amino acids. V shed 3 bases and J shed 7 bases, with 13 bases lying between them. The germline CDR1 and CDR2 sequences are MNHEY and SVGEGT. The CDR3, as DNA: TGTGCCAGCAGTTATTCCTCCCCTGGGGAGCAGTACTTC. Protein product: CASSYSSPGEQYF.

This clonotype was seen repeatedly, ten times or more. The genes are TRBV2 and TRBJ1-6; possibly TRBD1 for D (5 bases). Germline V gene data show CDR1 as SNHLY and CDR2 as FYNNEI. With 7 bases removed from V and 6 bases from J, the gap between germline ends came to 10 bases. The CDR3 consists of 13 residues. CDR3 sequence reads: CASKGRGNSPLHF. Here the CDR3 DNA reads TGTGCCAGCAAGGGACGGGGTAATTCACCCCTCCACTTT. The entire variable domain, with the rest obtained from reference TRBV2 and TRBJ1-6, is as follows: EPEVTQTPSHQVTQMGQEVILRCVPISNHLYFYWYRQILGQKVEFLVSFYNNEISEKSEIFDDQFSVERPDGSNFTLKIRSTKLEDSAMYFCASKGRGNSPLHFGNGTRLTVT.

This chain links TRBV12-3 or TRBV12-4 with TRBJ2-5, with TRBD1 matching over 10 bases. This CDR3 has 15 residues. With 4 bases clipped from V and 5 bases from J, the junction kept 7 bases outside the gene matches. The CDR3, as DNA: TGTGCCAGCAGTTCCCGGACGGGACAGGGGGAGACCCAGTACTTC. It translates to CASSSRTGQGETQYF.

In this sample, this clonotype turned up a few times. V usage is TRBV5-1 and J usage is TRBJ1-6; D ambiguous. CDR1 and CDR2 from the germline V gene are SGHRS and YFSETQ. Trimming removed 4 bases at V and 10 bases at J, with 15 bases between. CDR3 size: 14 residues. The CDR3 spells CASSPELNGSPLHF. The CDR3 region has the DNA TGCGCCAGCAGCCCGGAGTTGAACGGGTCACCCCTCCACTTT. Complete variable domain (other parts from reference TRBV5-1 and TRBJ1-6): KAGVTQTPRYLIKTRGQQVTLSCSPISGHRSVSWYQQTPGQGLQFLFEYFSETQRNKGNFPGRFSGRQFSNSRSEMNVSTLELGDSALYLCASSPELNGSPLHFGNGTRLTVT.

This clonotype was detected only a few times. This rearrangement joins TRBV19 to TRBJ2-1; tentatively, D is TRBD1 or TRBD2 (6 bases each). V was shortened by 8 bases and J by 9 bases, with 17 bases between the two germline ends. This CDR3 contains 13 residues. Germline CDR1 and CDR2: LNHDA and SQIVND (reference sequence). CDR3 sequence: CASGNQGGTEQFF. Written as DNA, the CDR3 is TGTGCCAGTGGCAATCAAGGGGGGACTGAGCAGTTCTTC.

The chain joins TRBV29-1 to TRBJ1-2; D not certain. The V and J ends lost 7 bases and 3 bases respectively, with 9 bases between them. Germline CDR1 reads SQVTM; CDR2 reads ANQGSEA. The CDR3 loop spans 11 amino acids. The CDR3 DNA follows: TGCAGCGGGGGTATCGACTATGGCTACACCTTC. Protein product: CSGGIDYGYTF.

In its sample, this clonotype was seen many times. The rearrangement joins TRBV7-2 to TRBJ2-7; tentatively, D is TRBD1 or TRBD2 (6 bases each). V was shortened by 5 bases and J by 0 bases, with 17 bases between the two germline ends. The germline gives CDR1 SGHTA, CDR2 FQGNSA. This CDR3 has 16 amino acids. For the CDR3, the DNA is TGTGCCAGCAGCCTCTCCGGAGGGGGAGCCTCCTACGAGCAGTACTTC. Translating gives CASSLSGGGASYEQYF.

This clonotype was recorded many times. CDR3 coding DNA: TGTGCCAGCAGCTTAGCAGGGCGACTAGCGGTTTCCTACGAGCAGTACTTC. Protein product: CASSLAGRLAVSYEQYF. The rearrangement links TRBV7-2 to TRBJ2-7, with 9 bases identical to TRBD2. The germline V gene encodes CDR1 SGHTA and CDR2 FQGNSA. CDR3 length: 17 residues. The J segment lost 1 base and the V segment lost 0 bases, leaving 7 bases of the junction unmatched.